This T cell receptor beta chain was identified in a study of Graves' ophthalmopathy and Graves' hyperthyroidism. TCR beta CDR3 amplification used RNA transcripts. RT-PCR was first run with HTBI primers, then multiplex PCR in a second round. TCRdb ran MiXCR on the multiplex PCR reads and lists one entry per CDR3 protein. The table includes some 210,000 distinct CDR3 sequences, roughly 27% detected once. The V and J ends lost 4 bases and 3 bases respectively, with 7 bases between them. The CDR3 consists of 12 residues. The germline CDR1 and CDR2 sequences are SGDLS and YYNGEE. This chain uses TRBV9 with TRBJ1-2, with D uncertain. Source material: peripheral blood. This receptor was obtained from a man aged 45 to 65 with Graves' ophthalmopathy. Written as DNA, the CDR3 is TGTGCCAGCAGCACCCAACACTATGGCTACACCTTC. Protein sequence: CASSTQHYGYTF. Full variable domain (missing parts from reference TRBV9 and TRBJ1-2): DSGVTQTPKHLITATGQRVTLRCSPRSGDLSVYWYQQSLDQGLQFLIQYYNGEERAKGNILERFSAQQFPDLHSELNLSSLELGDSALYFCASSTQHYGYTFGSGTRLTVV.